Below, 22 T cell receptor beta chains from the same sample are listed, as sequenced in a study of blood T cell repertoires in COVID-19. The assay was immunoSEQ multiplex PCR, and TCRdb's table has in-frame clones only and misses some. The data contain roughly 260,000 clones, 70% to 90% of them singletons. What was sequenced was peripheral blood. The receptors here all came from a middle-aged woman who had recovered from COVID-19.

The chain uses TRBV4-2 and TRBJ1-3, with a weak D call TRBD1 (5 bases). The germline V gene encodes CDR1 LGHNA and CDR2 YNFKEQ. The V end lost 2 bases, the J end lost 6 bases, and 14 bases lay between the germline ends. The CDR3 has 15 residues. CDR3 bases: TGTGCCAGCAGCCAATCAGGGTCCCTTCAAAACACCATATATTTT. This sequence encodes CASSQSGSLQNTIYF.

V is TRBV6-6 and J is TRBJ2-1; TRBD1 aligns across 7 bases. Trimming removed 6 bases from V and 8 bases from J; junction bases left unmatched: 13. The CDR3 totals 15 residues. Germline V lookup: CDR1 MNHNY, CDR2 SVGAGI (reference sequence). The CDR3 sequence: CASSHHRGGGDEQFF. In nucleotides, the CDR3 is TGTGCCAGCAGCCACCACAGGGGCGGAGGAGATGAGCAGTTCTTC.

The V gene is TRBV18, the J gene TRBJ1-6, with a possible D match to TRBD1 (6 bases). This CDR3 has 16 amino acids. Germline V gene sequence: CDR1 KGHSH, CDR2 LQKENI. Trimming took 5 bases from V and 9 from J, leaving 20 bases between them. The CDR3 DNA is TGTGCCAGCTCAGTGGAACAGGGCGGTCTAGGTTCACCCCTCCACTTT. It encodes CASSVEQGGLGSPLHF.

The chain employs TRBV5-1 and TRBJ2-7, with TRBD1 identical over 12 bases. Germline CDR1 and CDR2: SGHRS and YFSETQ. The CDR3 runs 16 residues. The V gene end was trimmed by 5 bases and the J gene end by 2 bases; junction bases not matched to a gene: 8. The CDR3, as DNA: TGCGCCAGCAGGAGGCCGGGACAGGGGGCGACCTACGAGCAGTACTTC. This codes for CASRRPGQGATYEQYF.

This rearrangement joins TRBV6-5 to TRBJ1-1, with 9 bases identical to TRBD1. The junction had 3 bases not matched to a gene; V was cut back by 6 bases and J by 4 bases. Germline V CDR1 and CDR2: MNHEY, SVGAGI. CDR3 size: 13 residues. CDR3 protein: CASSGTGRTEAFF. The CDR3 DNA reads TGTGCCAGCAGCGGGACAGGGCGCACTGAAGCTTTCTTT.

This clone has just a few counts. The chain recombines TRBV19 with TRBJ1-5, with 7 bases fitting TRBD1. This CDR3 is built from 13 residues. Per germline, CDR1 LNHDA and CDR2 SQIVND (reference sequence). V was clipped by 6 bases and J by 7 bases; unmatched bases: 6. The CDR3: CASRPWGQQPQHF. CDR3 in DNA: TGTGCCAGTAGACCATGGGGACAGCAGCCCCAGCATTTT.

This chain links TRBV19 with TRBJ2-2; tentatively, D is TRBD1 (5 bases). Trimming pared 2 bases from V and 4 bases from J, leaving 8 bases between. This CDR3 spans 14 amino acids. Germline CDR1 and CDR2: LNHDA and SQIVND (reference sequence). The DNA for the CDR3 is TGTGCCAGTAGTATATCACAGGTCACCGGGGAGCTGTTTTTT. Protein product: CASSISQVTGELFF. The whole variable domain, filled in from reference TRBV19 and TRBJ2-2, reads DGGITQSPKYLFRKEGQNVTLSCEQNLNHDAMYWYRQDPGQGLRLIYYSQIVNDFQKGDIAEGYSVSREKKESFPLTVTSAQKNPTAFYLCASSISQVTGELFFGEGSRLTVL.

The chain combines TRBV9 with TRBJ2-1, with 9 positions matching TRBD2. The CDR3 runs to 16 residues. Germline V CDR1 and CDR2: SGDLS, YYNGEE. The J segment lost 7 bases and the V segment lost 3 bases, leaving 11 bases of the junction unmatched. Written as DNA, the CDR3 is TGTGCCAGCAGCGCAAAGTTGCTAGCGGGGTGGAATGAGCAGTTCTTC. Translated, it gives CASSAKLLAGWNEQFF. Full variable domain (remainder filled in from reference TRBV9 and TRBJ2-1): DSGVTQTPKHLITATGQRVTLRCSPRSGDLSVYWYQQSLDQGLQFLIQYYNGEERAKGNILERFSAQQFPDLHSELNLSSLELGDSALYFCASSAKLLAGWNEQFFGPGTRLTVL.

The V call is TRBV9, the J call TRBJ2-6; 12 bases line up with TRBD1. In germline, CDR1 is SGDLS, CDR2 YYNGEE. This CDR3 spans 17 amino acids. V lost 6 bases to trimming and J lost 1 base; unmatched junction nucleotides: 5. CDR3 loop: CASTPGQGASGANVLTF. CDR3 coding DNA: TGTGCCAGCACTCCGGGACAGGGGGCGTCTGGGGCCAACGTCCTGACTTTC. Together with reference TRBV9 and TRBJ2-6, the CDR3 gives the full variable domain: DSGVTQTPKHLITATGQRVTLRCSPRSGDLSVYWYQQSLDQGLQFLIQYYNGEERAKGNILERFSAQQFPDLHSELNLSSLELGDSALYFCASTPGQGASGANVLTFGAGSRLTVL.

Only one count was recorded for this clone. The chain joins TRBV30 to TRBJ2-1, with 8 bases that match TRBD2. This CDR3 region has 15 residues. Trimming at V came to 0 bases and at J to 6 bases, leaving 7 bases not matched to a gene. CDR1 is GTSNPN, CDR2 SVGIG, per germline (reference sequence). The CDR3 DNA follows: TGTGCCTGGAGTGTCCCCCGGGAGGGCACCAATGAGCAGTTCTTC. This encodes CAWSVPREGTNEQFF.

The rearrangement links TRBV18 to TRBJ2-5, with TRBD2 matching over 16 bases. V gave up 5 bases and J gave up 0 bases; unmatched junction bases: 6. The CDR3 extends over 18 amino acids. CDR1 and CDR2 from the germline V gene are KGHSH and LQKENI. The DNA of the CDR3 is TGTGCCAGCTCAGCATCGGGACTAGCGGGGGGGTACCAAGAGACCCAGTACTTC. Its protein is CASSASGLAGGYQETQYF.

The chain recombines TRBV6-5 with TRBJ2-2; unclear D gene. CDR3 size: 15 residues. CDR1 MNHEY and CDR2 SVGAGI come from the germline V gene. V lost 0 bases and J 1 base, leaving 6 bases between the germline ends. The CDR3 sequence: CASSYSVQNTGELFF. The CDR3 DNA reads TGTGCCAGCAGTTACTCAGTACAGAACACCGGGGAGCTGTTTTTT.

As DNA, the CDR3 is TGTGCCAGCAGCTTAGGGCCAACTCTCAATGGCTACACCTTC. Protein product: CASSLGPTLNGYTF. The rearrangement joins TRBV7-3 to TRBJ1-2; D ambiguous. Germline V lookup: CDR1 SGHTA, CDR2 FQGTGA. Trimming took 2 bases from V and 6 from J, leaving 13 bases between them. The CDR3 has 14 amino acids.

The chain has TRBV11-3 and TRBJ1-1, with D possibly TRBD1 on 5 matching bases. Trimming cost V 5 bases and J 0 bases, with 16 bases left between them. The germline V gene encodes CDR1 SGHNT and CDR2 YENEEA. CDR3 length: 16 amino acids. CDR3 residues: CASSPRGRGLNTEAFF. CDR3 sequence (DNA): TGTGCCAGCAGCCCTAGAGGTAGGGGATTGAACACTGAAGCTTTCTTT.

This clone was detected once. The chain couples TRBV19 to TRBJ1-3; TRBD1 might be the D (6 bases). V was pared by 2 bases and J by 1 base, with 15 bases between. CDR1 is LNHDA, CDR2 SQIVND, per germline (reference sequence). This CDR3 is 17 amino acids long. As DNA, the CDR3 is TGTGCCAGTAGTATAACAGACAGGCCTTTTTCTGGAAACACCATATATTTT. Protein: CASSITDRPFSGNTIYF.

V usage is TRBV6-6 and J usage is TRBJ2-7, with TRBD1 matching over 9 bases. Germline V lookup: CDR1 MNHNY, CDR2 SVGAGI (reference sequence). V trimming: 2 bases; J trimming: 3 bases; junction bases outside the gene matches: 5. This CDR3 is 15 amino acids long. The CDR3 coding sequence is TGTGCCAGCAGTTACCCCGGGACAGGGATCTACGAGCAGTACTTC. This sequence encodes CASSYPGTGIYEQYF.

In the case of this clone: Other DNA sequences from this sample encode an identical CDR3 as well. The chain is built from TRBV3-1 (or the pseudogene TRBV3-2) and TRBJ1-5; 7 nucleotides match TRBD1. There are 13 residues in the CDR3. V lost 4 bases and J lost 4; bases outside the gene matches: 1. The V gene's germline CDR1 is LGHDT and CDR2 YNNKEL (reference sequence). CDR3 nucleotide sequence: TGTGCCAGCAGCCGACAGGGTAATCAGCCCCAGCATTTT. Encoded protein: CASSRQGNQPQHF.

The CDR3 is CASSLAGGFQETQYF. The CDR3 coding sequence is TGTGCCAGCAGTTTAGCGGGAGGATTCCAAGAGACCCAGTACTTC. The chain links TRBV28 to TRBJ2-5; 8 bases are a match to TRBD2. Germline CDR1 and CDR2: MDHEN and SYDVKM. This CDR3 contains 15 residues. J was trimmed by 1 base and V by 2 bases; bases with no gene match: 3. Full variable domain (rest looked up from reference TRBV28 and TRBJ2-5): DVKVTQSSRYLVKRTGEKVFLECVQDMDHENMFWYRQDPGLGLRLIYFSYDVKMKEKGDIPEGYSVSREKKERFSLILESASTNQTSMYLCASSLAGGFQETQYFGPGTRLLVL.

The chain's CDR3 is CASSLEFAGLGEQFF. DNA for the CDR3: TGCGCCAGCAGCTTGGAGTTCGCGGGACTAGGTGAGCAGTTCTTC. The rearrangement uses TRBV5-1 and TRBJ2-1, with TRBD2 identical over 8 bases. Looked up from germline, CDR1 is SGHRS and CDR2 is YFSETQ. V lost 0 bases, J lost 9 bases, and 8 bases stayed unmatched. The CDR3 is 15 amino acids. The full variable domain, its missing parts supplied by reference TRBV5-1 and TRBJ2-1, is KAGVTQTPRYLIKTRGQQVTLSCSPISGHRSVSWYQQTPGQGLQFLFEYFSETQRNKGNFPGRFSGRQFSNSRSEMNVSTLELGDSALYLCASSLEFAGLGEQFFGPGTRLTVL.

The genes are TRBV9 and TRBJ1-5, with D tentatively TRBD1 (5 bases). CDR3 size: 14 residues. Germline V gene lookup returns CDR1 SGDLS and CDR2 YYNGEE. V dropped 3 bases and J dropped 3 bases, with 10 bases sitting between them. CDR3: CASSGGGSNQPQHF. CDR3 bases: TGTGCCAGCAGCGGCGGGGGGTCCAATCAGCCCCAGCATTTT.

The genes are TRBV6-6 and TRBJ2-1; D is unresolved. This CDR3 region has 12 residues. Trimming removed 9 bases from V and 8 bases from J, with 14 bases in between. Germline V gene sequence: CDR1 MNHNY, CDR2 SVGAGI (reference sequence). CDR3 sequence: CASSAGVYEQFF. Written as DNA, the CDR3 is TGTGCCAGTAGTGCAGGTGTCTATGAGCAGTTCTTC.

V and J are TRBV19 and TRBJ2-7; D is unclear. Germline V gene lookup returns CDR1 LNHDA and CDR2 SQIVND (reference sequence). V dropped 0 bases and J dropped 3 bases, with 9 bases sitting between them. This CDR3 is built from 14 residues. The CDR3 here is CASSIDSGLYEQYF. The CDR3 DNA follows: TGTGCCAGTAGTATAGATAGTGGGCTCTACGAGCAGTACTTC.